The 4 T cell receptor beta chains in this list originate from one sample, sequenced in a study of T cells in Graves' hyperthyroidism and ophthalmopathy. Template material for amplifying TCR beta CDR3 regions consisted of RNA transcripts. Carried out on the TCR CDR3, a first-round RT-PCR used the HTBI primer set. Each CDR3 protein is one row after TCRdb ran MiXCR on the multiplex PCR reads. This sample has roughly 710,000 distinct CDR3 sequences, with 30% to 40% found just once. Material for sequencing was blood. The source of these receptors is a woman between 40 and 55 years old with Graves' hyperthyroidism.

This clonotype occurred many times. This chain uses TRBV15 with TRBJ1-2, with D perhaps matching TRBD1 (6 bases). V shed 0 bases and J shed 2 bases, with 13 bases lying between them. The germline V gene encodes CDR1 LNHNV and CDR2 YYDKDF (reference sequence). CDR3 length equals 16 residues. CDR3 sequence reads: CATSRDADGTNYGYTF. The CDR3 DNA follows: TGTGCCACCAGCAGAGATGCCGATGGGACAAACTATGGCTACACCTTC.

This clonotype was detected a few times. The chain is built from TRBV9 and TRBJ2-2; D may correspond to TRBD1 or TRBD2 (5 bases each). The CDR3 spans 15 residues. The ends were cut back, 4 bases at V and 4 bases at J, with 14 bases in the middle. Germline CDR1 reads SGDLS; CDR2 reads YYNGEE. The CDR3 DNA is TGTGCCAGCAGCAAGGGGACGGTGGGCACCGGGGAGCTGTTTTTT. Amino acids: CASSKGTVGTGELFF.

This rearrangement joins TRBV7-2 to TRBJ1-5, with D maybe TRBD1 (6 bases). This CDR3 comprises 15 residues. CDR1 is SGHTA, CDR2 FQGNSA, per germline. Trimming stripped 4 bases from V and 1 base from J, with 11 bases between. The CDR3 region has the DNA TGTGCCAGCAGCTCGGGACATCTGAGCAATCAGCCCCAGCATTTT. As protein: CASSSGHLSNQPQHF.

DNA of the CDR3: TGCGCCAGCAGCCTTTCCGGGACTAGCGGGAGGCCAGAGACCCAGTACTTC. It yields the protein CASSLSGTSGRPETQYF. The chain uses TRBV4-1 and TRBJ2-5; TRBD2 matches at 15 bases. V shed 4 bases and J 4 bases; nucleotides not matched to a gene: 7. The CDR3 has 17 amino acids. Germline CDR1 reads MGHRA; CDR2 reads YSYEKL.